The rows below give T cell receptor beta chains drawn from one sample of a study of cytomegalovirus exposure and HLA in healthy donors. Sequencing was performed with immunoSEQ multiplex PCR; in TCRdb, only in-frame clones are kept and a portion is missing. Of 120,000 to 150,000 clones listed, approximately 80% are singletons. The sequencing sample was made of PBMCs. These receptors were obtained from a male donor in good health and CMV-seronegative. The CDR3 runs from the conserved cysteine through the conserved F or W. D genes are given only for firm matches. Clone size is not always given. Where it is, it says once, few, many or a class for expanded clones.

d_gene	j_gene	v_gene	abundance	CDR3aa	CDR3nt
TRBD1	TRBJ1-5	TRBV28	.	CASRVTGPLNQPQHF	TGTGCCAGCAGAGTGACAGGGCCCCTCAATCAGCCCCAGCATTTT
TRBD2	TRBJ2-5	TRBV18	.	CASSQGTSAKETQYF	TGTGCCAGCTCACAGGGGACTAGCGCAAAAGAGACCCAGTACTTC
.	TRBJ2-7	TRBV6-5	.	CASSYSFGLNYEQYF	TGTGCCAGCAGTTACAGTTTCGGGTTGAACTACGAGCAGTACTTC
TRBD1	TRBJ2-2	TRBV7-6	few	CASSMRQGAGELFF	TGTGCCAGCAGCATGAGACAGGGTGCCGGGGAGCTGTTTTTT
.	TRBJ1-2	TRBV9	.	CASSVAGGGDYGYTF	TGTGCCAGCAGCGTAGCGGGGGGGGGTGACTATGGCTACACCTTC
.	TRBJ2-1	TRBV11-2	.	CASSRDFRSYNEQFF	TGTGCCAGCAGCCGGGACTTCCGCTCCTACAATGAGCAGTTCTTC
.	TRBJ2-7	TRBV11-2	.	CASSLSGLYEQYF	TGTGCCAGCAGCCTAAGCGGGTTATACGAGCAGTACTTC
TRBD2	TRBJ2-1	TRBV19	.	CASSIGTSGRDSSYNEQFF	TGTGCCAGTAGTATAGGTACTAGCGGGAGGGATAGCTCCTACAATGAGCAGTTCTTC
.	TRBJ1-2	TRBV7-2	.	CASTLRGYGYTF	TGTGCCAGCACCCTCCGCGGCTATGGCTACACCTTC
.	TRBJ2-2	TRBV6-1	once	CASSDSFPANTGELFF	TGTGCCAGCAGTGATTCGTTCCCCGCGAACACCGGGGAGCTGTTTTTT
TRBD1	TRBJ1-2	TRBV4-3	.	CASSQTRTGGYYGYTF	TGCGCCAGCAGCCAAACTCGGACAGGGGGTTACTATGGCTACACCTTC
.	TRBJ2-3	TRBV28	.	CASSAPSTDTQYF	TGTGCCAGCAGTGCGCCTAGCACAGATACGCAGTATTTT
TRBD1	TRBJ1-2	TRBV6-5	.	CASSYGGTGGGYTF	TGTGCCAGCAGTTATGGGGGGACAGGGGGCGGCTACACCTTC
TRBD2	TRBJ2-3	TRBV5-1	.	CASSTGTSGSLDTQYF	TGCGCCAGCAGCACTGGGACTAGCGGGAGTTTAGATACGCAGTATTTT
TRBD2	TRBJ2-5	TRBV5-4	.	CASSFIYTSGRAVETQYF	TGTGCCAGCAGCTTTATTTATACTAGCGGGAGGGCTGTAGAGACCCAGTACTTC
.	TRBJ2-2	TRBV6-1	.	CASRARENTGELFF	TGTGCCAGCAGGGCTAGAGAAAACACCGGGGAGCTGTTTTTT
TRBD1	TRBJ1-6	TRBV4-3	.	CASSRIGTGDSPLHF	TGCGCCAGCAGCCGGATCGGGACAGGGGACTCACCCCTCCACTTT